One T cell receptor beta chain is described in this entry. As yet, its antigen is unknown. Each TRB cDNA library was prepared by 5' RACE (with UMI labels). One entry per CDR3 protein, without DNA, is what TCRdb gives after re-calling the 5' RACE reads. Recorded for this sample: 75,000 to 100,000 distinct CDR3 sequences. Each CD8+ T cell subset was sorted in triplicate, over 250,000 cells each. The data were taken from a study of CXCR3-negative and CXCR3-positive naive CD8 T cells. Points from the study as a whole: Hydrophobicity was higher for TRB CDR3s found in CXCR3-positive naive cells than in CXCR3-negative naive cells. High diversity, comparable across both naive subsets, contrasted with much lower diversity in memory CD8+ cells.

Germline values: CDR1 DFQATT, CDR2 SNEGSKA (reference sequence). CDR3 length: 11 residues. The specimen sequenced was naive CXCR3+ CD8+ T cells from blood. Noted subset: CD45RO-CCR7+CD27+CD95- naive CD8+ T cells expressing CXCR3 (TNR3+). This receptor was obtained from a human donor in good health. Some clones in this sample may be carry-over from other donors' samples. J is TRBJ1-2 and V is TRBV20-1; the TCRdb call, TRBD1, lacks DNA for checking. This chain's CDR3 is CSAPQGNGYTF.